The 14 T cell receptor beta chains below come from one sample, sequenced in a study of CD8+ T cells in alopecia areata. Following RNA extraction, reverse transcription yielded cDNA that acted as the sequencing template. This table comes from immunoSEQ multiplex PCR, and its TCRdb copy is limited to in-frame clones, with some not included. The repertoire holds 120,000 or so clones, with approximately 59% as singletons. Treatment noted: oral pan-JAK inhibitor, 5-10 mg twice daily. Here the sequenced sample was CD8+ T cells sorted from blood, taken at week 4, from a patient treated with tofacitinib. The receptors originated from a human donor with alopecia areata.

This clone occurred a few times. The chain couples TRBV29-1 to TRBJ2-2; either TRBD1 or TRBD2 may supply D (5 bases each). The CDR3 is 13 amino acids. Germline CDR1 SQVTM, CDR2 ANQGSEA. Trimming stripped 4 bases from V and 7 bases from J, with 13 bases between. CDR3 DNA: TGCAGCGTTGTTGAGGGGTTCGGCGGGGAGCTGTTTTTT. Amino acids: CSVVEGFGGELFF.

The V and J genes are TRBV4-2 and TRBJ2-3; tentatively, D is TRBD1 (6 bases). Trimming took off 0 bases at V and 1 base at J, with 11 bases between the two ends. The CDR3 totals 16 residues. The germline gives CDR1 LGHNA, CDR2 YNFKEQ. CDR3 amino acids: CASSQDQAGGTDTQYF. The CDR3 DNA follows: TGTGCCAGCAGCCAAGATCAGGCAGGGGGCACAGATACGCAGTATTTT.

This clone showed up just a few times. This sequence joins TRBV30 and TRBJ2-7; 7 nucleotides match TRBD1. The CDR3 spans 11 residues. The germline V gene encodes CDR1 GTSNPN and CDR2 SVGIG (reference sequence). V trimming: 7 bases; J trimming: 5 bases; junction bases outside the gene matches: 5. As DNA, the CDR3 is TGTGCCTCATGGCAGGGGGACGAGCAGTACTTC. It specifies CASWQGDEQYF.

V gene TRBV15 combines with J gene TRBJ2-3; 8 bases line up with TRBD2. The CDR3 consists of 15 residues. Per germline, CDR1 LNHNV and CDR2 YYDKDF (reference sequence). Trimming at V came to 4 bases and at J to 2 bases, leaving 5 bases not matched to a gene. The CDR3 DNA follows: TGTGCCACCAGCACAGGACTAGCTACCACAGATACGCAGTATTTT. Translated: CATSTGLATTDTQYF.

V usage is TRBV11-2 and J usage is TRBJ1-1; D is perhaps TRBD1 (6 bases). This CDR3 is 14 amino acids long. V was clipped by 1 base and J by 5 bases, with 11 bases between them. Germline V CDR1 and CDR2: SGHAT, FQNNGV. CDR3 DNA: TGTGCCAGCAGCTTAGGGGGGACAAAAACTGAAGCTTTCTTT. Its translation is CASSLGGTKTEAFF.

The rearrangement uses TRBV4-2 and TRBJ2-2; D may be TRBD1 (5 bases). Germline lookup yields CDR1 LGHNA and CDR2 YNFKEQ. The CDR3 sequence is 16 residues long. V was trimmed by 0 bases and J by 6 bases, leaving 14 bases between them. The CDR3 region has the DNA TGTGCCAGCAGCCAAGATTTAGGGGCCGAGTCCGGGGAGCTGTTTTTT. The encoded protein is CASSQDLGAESGELFF.

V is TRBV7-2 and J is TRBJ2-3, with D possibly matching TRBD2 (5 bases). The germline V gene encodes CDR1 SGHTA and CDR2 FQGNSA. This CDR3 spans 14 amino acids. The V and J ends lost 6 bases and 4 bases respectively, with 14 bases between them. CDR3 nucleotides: TGTGCCAGCAGTCACCCTAGCTCCGCAGATACGCAGTATTTT. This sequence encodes CASSHPSSADTQYF.

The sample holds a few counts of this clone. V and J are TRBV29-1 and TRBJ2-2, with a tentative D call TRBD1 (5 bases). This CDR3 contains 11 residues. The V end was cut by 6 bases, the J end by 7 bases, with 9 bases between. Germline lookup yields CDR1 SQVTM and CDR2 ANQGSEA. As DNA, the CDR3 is TGCAGCGTCGACACAGGCGGGGAGCTGTTTTTT. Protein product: CSVDTGGELFF.

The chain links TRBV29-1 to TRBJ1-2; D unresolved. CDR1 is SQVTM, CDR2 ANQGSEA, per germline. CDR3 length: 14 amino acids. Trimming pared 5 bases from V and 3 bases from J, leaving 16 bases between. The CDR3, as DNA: TGCAGCGTTTGGTCCGGGGAGGAAGACTATGGCTACACCTTC. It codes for CSVWSGEEDYGYTF.

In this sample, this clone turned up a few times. CDR3 sequence (DNA): TGTGCTAGTGGTTCACCATCGGACAGAGTCACAGATACGCAGTATTTT. It yields the protein CASGSPSDRVTDTQYF. The V call is TRBV12-5, the J call TRBJ2-3; D perhaps matches TRBD1 (6 bases). CDR1 and CDR2 from the germline V gene are LGHNT and FRNRAP. Trimming left V 4 bases short and J 2 bases short, with 16 bases between. There are 16 residues in the CDR3.

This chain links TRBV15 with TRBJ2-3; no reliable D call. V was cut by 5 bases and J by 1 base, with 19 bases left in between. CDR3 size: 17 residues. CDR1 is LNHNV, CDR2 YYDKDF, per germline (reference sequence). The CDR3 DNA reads TGTGCCACCAGCGGAATAACGGGTCGGATGGGCACAGATACGCAGTATTTT. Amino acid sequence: CATSGITGRMGTDTQYF.

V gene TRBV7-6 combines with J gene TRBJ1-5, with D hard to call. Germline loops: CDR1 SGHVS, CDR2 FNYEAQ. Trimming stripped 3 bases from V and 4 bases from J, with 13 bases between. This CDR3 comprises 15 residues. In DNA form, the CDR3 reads TGTGCCAGCAGCTTCGACTCGGGTAGAAATCAGCCCCAGCATTTT. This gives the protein CASSFDSGRNQPQHF. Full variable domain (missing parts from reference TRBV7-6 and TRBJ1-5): GAGVSQSPRYKVTKRGQDVALRCDPISGHVSLYWYRQALGQGPEFLTYFNYEAQQDKSGLPNDRFSAERPEGSISTLTIQRTEQRDSAMYRCASSFDSGRNQPQHFGDGTRLSIL.

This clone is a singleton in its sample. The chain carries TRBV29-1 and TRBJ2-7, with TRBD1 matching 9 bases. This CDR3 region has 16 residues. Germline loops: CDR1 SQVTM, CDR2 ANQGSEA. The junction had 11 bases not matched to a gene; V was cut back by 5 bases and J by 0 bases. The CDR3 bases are TGCAGCGTTACAACTGGGGGACAGGGTTTCTCCTACGAGCAGTACTTC. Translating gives CSVTTGGQGFSYEQYF.

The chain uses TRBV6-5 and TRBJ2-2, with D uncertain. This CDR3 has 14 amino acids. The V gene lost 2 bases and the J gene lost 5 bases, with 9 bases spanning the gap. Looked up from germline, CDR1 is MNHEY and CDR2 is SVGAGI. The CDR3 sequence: CASSYGVTTGELFF. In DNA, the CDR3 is TGTGCCAGCAGTTACGGTGTTACAACCGGGGAGCTGTTTTTT.